A single T cell receptor beta chain is shown here with its context. TCRdb reanalysed the 5' RACE reads using MiXCR and keeps one entry per CDR3 protein. The table lists approximately 81,000 distinct CDR3 sequences, around 12% of them singletons. This entry comes from a study of spatial heterogeneity in lung cancer. The time point here: sample taken at primary tumor resection. In each case, whole RNA from tumor, nontumor lung or frozen PBMC was sequenced unsorted. The J segment lost 3 bases and the V segment lost 4 bases, leaving 3 bases of the junction unmatched. Germline lookup yields CDR1 GTSNPN and CDR2 SVGIG (reference sequence). The CDR3 has 13 amino acids.

The receptor comes from a male donor with early-stage non-small cell lung cancer. The sample here was PBMCs, taken at surgery. The rearrangement links TRBV30 to TRBJ2-7, with TRBD1 matching over 10 bases. The CDR3 is CAWNRDRGYEQYF. DNA of the CDR3: TGTGCCTGGAACCGGGACAGGGGCTACGAGCAGTACTTC.